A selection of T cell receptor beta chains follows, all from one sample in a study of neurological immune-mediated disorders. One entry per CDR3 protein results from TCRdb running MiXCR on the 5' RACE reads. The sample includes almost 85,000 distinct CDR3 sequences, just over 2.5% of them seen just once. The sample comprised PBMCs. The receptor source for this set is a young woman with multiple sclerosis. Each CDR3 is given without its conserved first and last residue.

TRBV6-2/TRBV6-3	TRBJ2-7	ASRQTTSGRSYEQY
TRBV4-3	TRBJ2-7	ASSQENVLAGSYEQY
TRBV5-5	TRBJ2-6	APRVSGANVLT
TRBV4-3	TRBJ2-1	ASSQVGAGRNEQF
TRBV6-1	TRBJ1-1	ASSNDRDTEAF
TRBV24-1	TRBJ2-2	ATSDSGMAGTGELF
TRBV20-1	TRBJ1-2	SARRDRANYGYT
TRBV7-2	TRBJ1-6	ASSLGVGYSPLH
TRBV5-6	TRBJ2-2	ASRRRTSGSRRTGELF
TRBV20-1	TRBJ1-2	SAGVGGGNYGYT
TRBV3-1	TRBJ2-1	ASSPPPWASSYNEQF
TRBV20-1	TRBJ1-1	SALRGVGSEAF
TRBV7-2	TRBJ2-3	ASSQSPDTQY
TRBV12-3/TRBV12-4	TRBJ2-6	ASSPDPSSGANVLT
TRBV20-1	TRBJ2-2	SAGTSGSNTGELF
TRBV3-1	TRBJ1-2	ASSQTPGLRGYT
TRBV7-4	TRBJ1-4	ASSAHDRGRKVTNEKLF
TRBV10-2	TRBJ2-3	ASSSSGLRDTDTQY
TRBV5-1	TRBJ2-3	ASASHGLAGGTDTQY
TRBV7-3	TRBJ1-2	ASSQTGQGGNGYT
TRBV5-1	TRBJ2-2	ASSLVVQIRNTGELF
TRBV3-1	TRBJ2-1	ASSHGQWGRNEQF
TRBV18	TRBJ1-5	ASSLMGRGNNQPQH
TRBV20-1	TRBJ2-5	SAPRPGTAGTQY
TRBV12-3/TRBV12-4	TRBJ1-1	ASSLPPGGAF
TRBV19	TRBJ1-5	ASTEGRPPGQPQH
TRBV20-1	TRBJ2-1	SAPGPRNEQF
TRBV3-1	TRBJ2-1	ASSQALAGGEQF
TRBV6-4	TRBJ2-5	ASSDSGLACETQY
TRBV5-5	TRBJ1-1	ASSLGLNTEAF
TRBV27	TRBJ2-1	ASSYGVGEQF
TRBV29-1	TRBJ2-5	SVGGSKRETQY
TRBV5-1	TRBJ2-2	ASRSETALAKGGTGELF
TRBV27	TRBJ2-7	ASSSGQSYEQY
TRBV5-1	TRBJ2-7	ASSNSAGTVTYEQY
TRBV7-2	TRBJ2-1	ASRPEGRNSNEQF
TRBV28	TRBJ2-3	ASRPRGGPPDTQY
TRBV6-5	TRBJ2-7	ASSYSALDEQY
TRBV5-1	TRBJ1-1	ASSATGDTEAF
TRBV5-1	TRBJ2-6	ASSRTGDGANVLT
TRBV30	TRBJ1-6	AWSRGPSDPLH
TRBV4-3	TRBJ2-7	ASSQDTLAPYEQY
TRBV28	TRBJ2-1	ASSLRGASGSTSYNEQF